The 10 T cell receptor beta chains reported below all come from one sample, sequenced in a study of CD8 T cells in ankylosing spondylitis. Each CDR3 protein gets one entry after TCRdb re-called the 5' RACE reads with MiXCR. The sample consists of 6,000 to 8,500 distinct CDR3 sequences, 8.2% of them appearing once. The source material was blood, either unsorted or a sorted T cell fraction (not recorded which). All receptors derive from a male donor with ankylosing spondylitis or in good health (not recorded which).

In this sample, this clonotype turned up many times. The chain combines TRBV9 with TRBJ2-2, with D perhaps assigned TRBD1 or TRBD2 (5 bases each). The CDR3 length is 16 residues. Trimming shortened V by 4 bases and J by 0 bases, and 13 bases separated the two germline ends. The germline V gene encodes CDR1 SGDLS and CDR2 YYNGEE. CDR3 residues: CASSFPRDANTGELFF. The CDR3 nucleotides are TGTGCCAGCAGCTTCCCCCGGGACGCGAACACCGGGGAGCTGTTTTTT.

In this sample, this clonotype turned up many times. The V gene is TRBV9, the J gene TRBJ1-6; D is perhaps TRBD1 (6 bases). The ends were cut back, 3 bases at V and 5 bases at J, with 18 bases in the middle. Looked up from germline, CDR1 is SGDLS and CDR2 is YYNGEE. The length of the CDR3 is 17 residues. The CDR3 DNA sequence: TGTGCCAGCAGCGGACCAACGTGGGGGCGGGATAATTCACCCCTCCACTTT. It yields the protein CASSGPTWGRDNSPLHF.

The chain has TRBV9 and TRBJ1-1; the D is unclear. Trimming pared 0 bases from V and 1 base from J, leaving 7 bases between. This CDR3 region has 14 residues. Germline loops: CDR1 SGDLS, CDR2 YYNGEE. CDR3 in DNA: TGTGCCAGCAGCGTAGTGGACGGGAACACTGAAGCTTTCTTT. Translating gives CASSVVDGNTEAFF.

This clonotype was detected ten times or more. The V gene is TRBV9, the J gene TRBJ2-2, with 8 nucleotides matching TRBD1. The CDR3 sequence is 15 residues long. J was trimmed by 6 bases and V by 3 bases; bases with no gene match: 7. The germline V gene has CDR1 SGDLS and CDR2 YYNGEE. CDR3 DNA: TGTGCCAGCAGCGGTTTCAGGGGGCAGTCCGGGGAGCTGTTTTTT. Translating gives CASSGFRGQSGELFF.

This clonotype was picked up many times. As DNA, the CDR3 is TGTGCCAGCAGCGTAGCCTCGAGCGGGAGGACCAAGGCAGATACGCAGTATTTT. Amino acids: CASSVASSGRTKADTQYF. This sequence joins TRBV9 and TRBJ2-3; 9 bases map to TRBD2. CDR1 SGDLS and CDR2 YYNGEE come from the germline V gene. Germline trimming cut 0 bases from V and 4 bases from J; bases unmatched to any gene: 12. The CDR3 is 18 residues long.

Within the sample, this clonotype is medium-sized. V and J are TRBV9 and TRBJ2-1; 12 bases align to TRBD2. V was pared by 5 bases and J by 7 bases, with 4 bases of the junction left unmatched. This CDR3 is built from 14 residues. The germline CDR1 and CDR2 sequences are SGDLS and YYNGEE. DNA of the CDR3: TGTGCCAGCAGTCGTGGACTAGCGGGGAATGAGCAGTTCTTC. The encoded protein is CASSRGLAGNEQFF.

The rearrangement uses TRBV9 and TRBJ2-3, with D possibly TRBD1 on 5 matching bases. CDR3 length: 16 amino acids. V was cut by 3 bases and J by 2 bases, with 16 bases left in between. Germline V gene lookup returns CDR1 SGDLS and CDR2 YYNGEE. The CDR3 protein is CASSGLGAPNTDTQYF. In DNA, the CDR3 is TGTGCCAGCAGCGGCCTAGGGGCGCCTAACACAGATACGCAGTATTTT.

This clonotype is medium-sized by share. V gene TRBV9 combines with J gene TRBJ2-1; D unclear. CDR1 SGDLS and CDR2 YYNGEE come from the germline V gene. Trimming took 0 bases from V and 7 from J, leaving 11 bases between them. CDR3 length: 14 residues. For the CDR3, the DNA is TGTGCCAGCAGCGTAGATATAGGTTGGAATGAGCAGTTCTTC. It is translated as CASSVDIGWNEQFF.

The table lists this clonotype with a few counts. The genes are TRBV9 and TRBJ1-1; possibly TRBD1 for D (6 bases). Germline-derived CDR1 and CDR2 are SGDLS and YYNGEE. CDR3 length: 14 residues. V was pared by 0 bases and J by 5 bases, with 11 bases between. CDR3 amino acids: CASSVALGATEAFF. The CDR3 coding sequence is TGTGCCAGCAGCGTAGCTTTGGGGGCAACTGAAGCTTTCTTT.

This clonotype appeared a few times. This chain connects TRBV9 to TRBJ2-2; D remains unclear. V lost 4 bases and J lost 1, with 14 bases in between. Per the germline V gene, CDR1 is SGDLS and CDR2 is YYNGEE. CDR3 length: 16 amino acids. The CDR3 nucleotides are TGTGCCAGCAGCCCTCCCGAGCGTTGGAACACCGGGGAGCTGTTTTTT. Residues: CASSPPERWNTGELFF.